This entry features one TCR beta chain sequence. The data stem from a study of shared clonotypes between healthy human individuals. Naive CD45RA+ and memory CD45RA-negative subsets were split from CD4+ cells. Germline CDR1 and CDR2: SGHTA and FQGNSA. The CDR3 has 13 amino acids. Deletions cut 2 bases from V and 5 bases from J, with 7 bases between. Data came from immunoSEQ multiplex PCR; TCRdb stores just in-frame clones and leaves some out. The sample has approximately 2.3 million clones, 93% seen once. Source material: naive CD4+ T cells from PBMCs. Documented subset: CD45RA+ positively selected. The J gene is TRBJ2-1, the V gene TRBV7-2, with D unresolved. The source is a man between 18 and 29 years old in good health. Some clones in this sample may be carry-over from other donors' samples. CDR3 nucleotides: TGTGCCAGCAGCTTAATTGACGACAATGAGCAGTTCTTC. Translating gives CASSLIDDNEQFF.